This T cell receptor (beta chain) was profiled in a study of early T cells in non-severe SARS-CoV-2 infection. The wider study: It was bulk RNA from unsorted whole blood that was sequenced, and the chains were unpaired.

Attached unique molecular identifiers marked individual cDNA molecules. One entry per CDR3 protein results from TCRdb running MiXCR on the 5' RACE reads. The table has roughly 26,000 distinct CDR3 sequences, about 4% seen once. This clonotype was observed many times. Germline CDR1 DFQATT, CDR2 SNEGSKA (reference sequence). There are 14 residues in the CDR3. The trim removed 4 bases at V and 3 bases at J, leaving 2 bases unmatched. The specimen sequenced was whole blood. The chain recombines TRBV20-1 with TRBJ2-3, with 12 bases aligning to TRBD2. This receptor was identified in an adult who was a healthcare worker with PCR-confirmed SARS-CoV-2 infection or an uninfected control (not recorded which). As DNA, the CDR3 is TGCAGTGCTAATGGACTAGCGGGAACAGATACGCAGTATTTT. Translation gives CSANGLAGTDTQYF.